One and the same sample provided the 9 T cell receptor beta chains below, sequenced in a study of blood T cell repertoires in COVID-19. Profiling relied on immunoSEQ multiplex PCR, and the TCRdb table lists in-frame clones only, not all of them. Among some 70,000 clones, roughly 88% were seen once, and the ten largest hold roughly 2.4%. Sequencing was performed on peripheral blood. The receptors shown here come from a human donor in a cohort sampled during active COVID-19.

CDR3 protein: CAISPGQGTDTQYF. The CDR3 DNA reads as TGTGCCATCAGCCCGGGACAGGGCACAGATACGCAGTATTTT. This chain uses TRBV10-3 with TRBJ2-3; 8 bases are shared with TRBD1. The CDR3 runs 14 residues. Trimming cost V 6 bases and J 1 base; bases outside gene matches: 3. Germline assignment: CDR1 ENHRY and CDR2 SYGVKD.

The chain combines TRBV10-2 with TRBJ2-7, with a tentative D call TRBD2 (6 bases). The V gene lost 2 bases and the J gene lost 0 bases, with 14 bases spanning the gap. Germline assignment: CDR1 WSHSY and CDR2 SAAADI. The CDR3 consists of 16 residues. The chain's CDR3 is CASSEVGGVPSYEQYF. In DNA form, the CDR3 reads TGCGCCAGCAGTGAGGTTGGCGGGGTCCCCTCCTACGAGCAGTACTTC.

The chain uses TRBV9 and TRBJ2-1, with 8 bases matching TRBD2. J was trimmed by 7 bases and V by 0 bases; bases with no gene match: 6. The CDR3 consists of 15 residues. Germline CDR1 SGDLS, CDR2 YYNGEE. The CDR3 bases are TGTGCCAGCAGCGTAGACCCAGCGGGGGTAAATGAGCAGTTCTTC. Protein product: CASSVDPAGVNEQFF.

This clone was detected a few times. The chain couples TRBV4-3 to TRBJ2-7, with D maybe TRBD2 (6 bases). V was trimmed by 1 base and J by 2 bases, leaving 18 bases between them. There are 17 residues in the CDR3. Germline CDR1 reads LGHNA; CDR2 reads YSLEER. CDR3 loop: CASSQATREFGPYEQYF. The CDR3 region has the DNA TGCGCCAGCAGCCAAGCCACCCGGGAGTTCGGCCCCTACGAGCAGTACTTC.

The rearrangement uses TRBV28 and TRBJ2-4; a possible D gene is TRBD1 (7 bases). The V and J ends lost 8 bases and 1 base respectively, with 15 bases between them. CDR1 MDHEN and CDR2 SYDVKM come from the germline V gene. This CDR3 spans 15 amino acids. The DNA for the CDR3 is TGTGCCAGCCAACAGGGGAGGTTGGCCAAAAACATTCAGTACTTC. Protein product: CASQQGRLAKNIQYF.

The chain carries TRBV11-2 and TRBJ1-6, with 7 positions matching TRBD1. V lost 11 bases and J lost 5; bases outside the gene matches: 12. The CDR3 totals 15 residues. The germline CDR1 and CDR2 sequences are SGHAT and FQNNGV. The CDR3: CAAGGQGVHNSPLHF. The CDR3 DNA follows: TGTGCCGCGGGGGGGCAGGGGGTTCATAATTCACCCCTCCACTTT.

The chain employs TRBV3-1 (or the pseudogene TRBV3-2) and TRBJ2-7; D not certain. With 3 bases removed from V and 0 bases from J, the gap between germline ends came to 9 bases. The germline gives CDR1 LGHDT, CDR2 YNNKEL (reference sequence). This CDR3 has 14 residues. The CDR3 loop reads CASSQAGSSYEQYF. The DNA for the CDR3 is TGTGCCAGCAGCCAGGCAGGAAGCTCCTACGAGCAGTACTTC.

This chain uses TRBV28 with TRBJ1-1; weak D call: TRBD1 (6 bases). CDR1 is MDHEN and CDR2 is SYDVKM in the germline V gene. The CDR3 has 13 amino acids. Trimming pared 5 bases from V and 7 bases from J, leaving 14 bases between. The CDR3 region has the DNA TGTGCCAGCAGTACACAGGGACTAAGTGAAGCTTTCTTT. Translating it yields CASSTQGLSEAFF.

This chain connects TRBV6-6 to TRBJ1-2, with 7 bases aligning to TRBD1. The CDR3 totals 14 residues. V dropped 6 bases and J dropped 4; count of bases not matched to a gene: 8. Germline V lookup: CDR1 MNHNY, CDR2 SVGAGI (reference sequence). CDR3 nucleotide sequence: TGTGCCAGCAGCCCTAGACGGGACAGCTATGGCTACACCTTC. Protein sequence: CASSPRRDSYGYTF.